The TCR beta chain under discussion was sequenced for a study of shared clonotypes between healthy human individuals. Turning to the study itself: CD4 naive and memory got three plates each, CD8 naive two, CD8 memory one.

Sequenced by immunoSEQ multiplex PCR; TCRdb stores in-frame clones only, minus some. Found here are hundreds of thousands of clones, around 97% of them singletons; the top ten hold 0.055% to 0.07%. Study findings and constraints: Few donors limited the genetic and exposure-history diversity represented. Naive CD4 clonotype sharing across several donors was roughly 5%.

About this clone: Its target is not known.

The CDR3 length is 15 residues. J gave up 3 bases and V 3 bases, and 7 bases lay outside the gene matches. Germline V gene sequence: CDR1 MGHDK, CDR2 SYGVNS. This rearrangement joins TRBV25-1 to TRBJ1-1; 7 bases line up with TRBD1. Sequencing input: naive CD4+ T cells sorted from blood. Subset here: CD45RA+ positively selected. This TCR derives from a woman in her 30s in good health. CDR3 nucleotide sequence: TGTGCCAGCAGTGATGCCCGACAGGGAGACACTGAAGCTTTCTTT. This encodes CASSDARQGDTEAFF.